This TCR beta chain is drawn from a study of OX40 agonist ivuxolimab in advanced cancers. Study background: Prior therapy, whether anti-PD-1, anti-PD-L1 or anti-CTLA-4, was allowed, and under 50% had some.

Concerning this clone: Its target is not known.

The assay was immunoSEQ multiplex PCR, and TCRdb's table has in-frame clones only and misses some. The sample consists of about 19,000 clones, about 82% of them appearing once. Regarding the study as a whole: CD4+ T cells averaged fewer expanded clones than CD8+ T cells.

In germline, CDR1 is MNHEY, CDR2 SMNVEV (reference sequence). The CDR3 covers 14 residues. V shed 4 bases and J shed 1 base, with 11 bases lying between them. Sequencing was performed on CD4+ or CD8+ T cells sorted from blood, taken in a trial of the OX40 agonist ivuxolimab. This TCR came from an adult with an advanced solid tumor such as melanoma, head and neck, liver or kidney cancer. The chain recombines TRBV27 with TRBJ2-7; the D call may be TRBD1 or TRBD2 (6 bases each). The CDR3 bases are TGTGCCAGCAGTTACCAGGGGAGGTCCTACGAGCAGTACTTC. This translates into CASSYQGRSYEQYF.